The rows below give T cell receptor beta chains drawn from one sample of a study of cytomegalovirus exposure and HLA in healthy donors. Sequenced by immunoSEQ multiplex PCR; TCRdb stores in-frame clones only, minus some. The data hold approximately 270,000 clones, with under 90% observed a single time. Sequenced sample: PBMCs. These receptors all stem from a girl aged 2 to 9 in good health and CMV-seronegative. Both conserved end residues are part of each CDR3. A D gene is named only where the DNA matches it firmly. Clone size is given for some rows only: seen once, a few or many times, or a class if the clone is expanded.

abundance: NA; d_gene: NA; v_gene: TRBV18; j_gene: TRBJ1-2; CDR3aa: CASSPTQGGYGYTF; CDR3nt: TGTGCCAGCTCACCGACTCAAGGGGGATATGGCTACACCTTC
abundance: NA; d_gene: NA; v_gene: TRBV18; j_gene: TRBJ2-2; CDR3aa: CASSPLAVNTGELFF; CDR3nt: TGTGCCAGCTCACCACTAGCGGTGAACACCGGGGAGCTGTTTTTT
abundance: once; d_gene: TRBD2; v_gene: TRBV28; j_gene: TRBJ2-7; CDR3aa: CASSSLRGGQYF; CDR3nt: TGTGCCAGCAGTTCCTTACGGGGGGGGCAGTACTTC
abundance: few; d_gene: NA; v_gene: TRBV19; j_gene: TRBJ1-5; CDR3aa: CASSIPSNQPQHF; CDR3nt: TGTGCCAGTAGTATCCCGAGCAATCAGCCCCAGCATTTT
abundance: NA; d_gene: TRBD2; v_gene: TRBV28; j_gene: TRBJ2-1; CDR3aa: CASRVAGYLNEQFF; CDR3nt: TGTGCCAGCCGGGTAGCGGGATATCTGAATGAGCAGTTCTTC
abundance: NA; d_gene: TRBD2; v_gene: TRBV4-2; j_gene: TRBJ2-7; CDR3aa: CASSQPQGGGRAFYEQYF; CDR3nt: TGTGCCAGCAGCCAACCCCAAGGGGGCGGGAGGGCCTTCTACGAGCAGTACTTC
abundance: NA; d_gene: NA; v_gene: TRBV7-6; j_gene: TRBJ2-7; CDR3aa: CASSLLGSEQYF; CDR3nt: TGTGCCAGCAGCTTACTAGGTTCCGAGCAGTACTTC
abundance: NA; d_gene: TRBD1; v_gene: TRBV2; j_gene: TRBJ2-3; CDR3aa: CASGTGGPDTQYF; CDR3nt: TGTGCCAGCGGGACAGGGGGCCCAGATACGCAGTATTTT
abundance: NA; d_gene: NA; v_gene: TRBV6-5; j_gene: TRBJ1-5; CDR3aa: CASSDGGMPQHF; CDR3nt: TGTGCCAGCAGCGACGGAGGTATGCCCCAGCATTTT
abundance: once; d_gene: TRBD2; v_gene: TRBV7-2; j_gene: TRBJ2-7; CDR3aa: CASSPPSLAGYYEQYF; CDR3nt: TGTGCCAGCAGCCCTCCTTCACTAGCGGGGTATTACGAGCAGTACTTC
abundance: NA; d_gene: NA; v_gene: TRBV19; j_gene: TRBJ2-7; CDR3aa: CASSKKGDGGYEQYF; CDR3nt: TGTGCCAGTAGTAAGAAAGGGGACGGGGGATACGAGCAGTACTTC
abundance: few; d_gene: NA; v_gene: TRBV6-5; j_gene: TRBJ1-5; CDR3aa: CASSYVRNQPQHF; CDR3nt: TGTGCCAGCAGTTACGTTAGAAATCAGCCCCAGCATTTT
abundance: NA; d_gene: TRBD1; v_gene: TRBV25-1; j_gene: TRBJ1-5; CDR3aa: CASRATGANQPQHF; CDR3nt: TGTGCCAGCAGAGCGACAGGGGCAAATCAGCCCCAGCATTTT
abundance: NA; d_gene: NA; v_gene: TRBV27; j_gene: TRBJ1-1; CDR3aa: CASSFSGRGALTTEAFF; CDR3nt: TGTGCCAGCAGTTTTTCTGGTCGGGGGGCGCTTACCACTGAAGCTTTCTTT
abundance: NA; d_gene: TRBD1; v_gene: TRBV19; j_gene: TRBJ2-4; CDR3aa: CASSGRQGGMAKNIQYF; CDR3nt: TGTGCCAGTAGTGGGAGACAGGGGGGTATGGCCAAAAACATTCAGTACTTC
abundance: NA; d_gene: TRBD2; v_gene: TRBV28; j_gene: TRBJ2-3; CDR3aa: CASGTSGSTDTQYF; CDR3nt: TGTGCCAGCGGTACTAGCGGGAGCACAGATACGCAGTATTTT
abundance: NA; d_gene: NA; v_gene: TRBV11-2; j_gene: TRBJ1-2; CDR3aa: CASSLSEPGGRDGYTF; CDR3nt: TGTGCCAGCAGCTTGAGTGAACCAGGAGGAAGGGATGGCTACACCTTC